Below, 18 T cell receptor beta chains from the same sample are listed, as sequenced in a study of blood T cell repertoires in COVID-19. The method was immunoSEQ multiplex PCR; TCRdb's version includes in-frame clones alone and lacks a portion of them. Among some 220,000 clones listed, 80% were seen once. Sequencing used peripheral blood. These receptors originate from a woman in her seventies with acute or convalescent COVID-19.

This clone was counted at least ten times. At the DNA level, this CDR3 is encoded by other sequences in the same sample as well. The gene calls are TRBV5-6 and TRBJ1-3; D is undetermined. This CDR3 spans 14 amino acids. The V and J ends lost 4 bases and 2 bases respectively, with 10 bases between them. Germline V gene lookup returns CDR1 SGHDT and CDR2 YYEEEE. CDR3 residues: CASSPPGTGNTIYF. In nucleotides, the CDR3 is TGTGCCAGCAGCCCACCAGGAACTGGAAACACCATATATTTT.

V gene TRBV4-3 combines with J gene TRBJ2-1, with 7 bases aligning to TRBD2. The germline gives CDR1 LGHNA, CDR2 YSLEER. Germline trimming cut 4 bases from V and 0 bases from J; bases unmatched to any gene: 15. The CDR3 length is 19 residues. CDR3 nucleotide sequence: TGCGCCAGCAGCCCCGAGACACCGGCAGCGGGGCCCTCCTACAATGAGCAGTTCTTC. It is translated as CASSPETPAAGPSYNEQFF.

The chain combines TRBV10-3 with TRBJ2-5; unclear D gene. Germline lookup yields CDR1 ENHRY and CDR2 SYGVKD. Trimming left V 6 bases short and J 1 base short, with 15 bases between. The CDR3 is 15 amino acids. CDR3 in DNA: TGTGCCATCAGGTCGGCAGAGGTTTCCCAAGAGACCCAGTACTTC. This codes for CAIRSAEVSQETQYF.

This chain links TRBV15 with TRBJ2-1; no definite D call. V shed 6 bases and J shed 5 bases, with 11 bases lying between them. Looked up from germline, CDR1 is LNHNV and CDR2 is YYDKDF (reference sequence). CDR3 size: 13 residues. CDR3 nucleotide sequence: TGTGCCACCAGACCACTGATCCACAATGAGCAGTTCTTC. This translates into CATRPLIHNEQFF.

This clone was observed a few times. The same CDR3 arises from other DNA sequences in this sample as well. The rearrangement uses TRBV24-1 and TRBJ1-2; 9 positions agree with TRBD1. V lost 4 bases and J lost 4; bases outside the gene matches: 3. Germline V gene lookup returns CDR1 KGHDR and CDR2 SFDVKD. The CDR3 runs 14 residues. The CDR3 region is CATSDPDRGYGYTF. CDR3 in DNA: TGTGCCACCAGTGACCCGGACAGGGGCTATGGCTACACCTTC.

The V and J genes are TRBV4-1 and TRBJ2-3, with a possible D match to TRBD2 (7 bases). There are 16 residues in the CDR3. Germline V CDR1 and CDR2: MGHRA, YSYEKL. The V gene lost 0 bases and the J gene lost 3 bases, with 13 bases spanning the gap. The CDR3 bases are TGCGCCAGCAGCCAAGAATCCCGGGGGGCGACAGATACGCAGTATTTT. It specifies CASSQESRGATDTQYF.

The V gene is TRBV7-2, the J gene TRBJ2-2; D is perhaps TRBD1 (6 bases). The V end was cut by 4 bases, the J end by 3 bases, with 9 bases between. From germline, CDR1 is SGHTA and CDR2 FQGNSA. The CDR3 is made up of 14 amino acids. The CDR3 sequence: CASSSGAHTGELFF. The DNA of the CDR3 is TGTGCCAGCAGCTCAGGGGCCCACACCGGGGAGCTGTTTTTT.

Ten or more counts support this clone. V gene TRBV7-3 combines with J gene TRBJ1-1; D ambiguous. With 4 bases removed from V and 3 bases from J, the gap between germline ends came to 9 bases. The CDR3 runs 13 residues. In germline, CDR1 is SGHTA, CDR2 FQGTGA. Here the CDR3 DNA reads TGTGCCAGCAGCTATACCAGCGACACTGAAGCTTTCTTT. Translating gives CASSYTSDTEAFF.

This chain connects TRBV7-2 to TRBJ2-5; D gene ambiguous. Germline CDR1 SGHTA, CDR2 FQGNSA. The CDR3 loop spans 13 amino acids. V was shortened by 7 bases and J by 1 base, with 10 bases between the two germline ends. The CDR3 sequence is CASTYSRQETQYF. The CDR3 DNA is TGTGCCAGCACCTATTCTCGCCAAGAGACCCAGTACTTC.

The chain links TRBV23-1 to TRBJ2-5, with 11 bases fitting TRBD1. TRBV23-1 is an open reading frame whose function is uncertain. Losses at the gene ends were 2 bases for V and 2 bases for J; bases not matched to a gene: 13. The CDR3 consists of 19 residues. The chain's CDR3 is CASSQPTGTGGALQETQYF. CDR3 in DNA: TGCGCCAGCAGTCAACCAACAGGGACAGGGGGTGCCTTACAAGAGACCCAGTACTTC.

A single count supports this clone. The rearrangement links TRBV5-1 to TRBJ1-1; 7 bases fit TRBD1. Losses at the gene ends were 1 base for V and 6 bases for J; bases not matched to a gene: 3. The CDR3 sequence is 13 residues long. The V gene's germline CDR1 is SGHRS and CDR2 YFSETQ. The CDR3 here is CASSLRQGAEAFF. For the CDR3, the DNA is TGCGCCAGCAGCTTGAGGCAGGGGGCTGAAGCTTTCTTT. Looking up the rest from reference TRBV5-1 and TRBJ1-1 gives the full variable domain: KAGVTQTPRYLIKTRGQQVTLSCSPISGHRSVSWYQQTPGQGLQFLFEYFSETQRNKGNFPGRFSGRQFSNSRSEMNVSTLELGDSALYLCASSLRQGAEAFFGQGTRLTVV.

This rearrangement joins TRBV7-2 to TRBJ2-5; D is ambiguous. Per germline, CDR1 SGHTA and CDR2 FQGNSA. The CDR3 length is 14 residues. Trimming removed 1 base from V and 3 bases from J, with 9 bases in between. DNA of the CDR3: TGTGCCAGCAGCTTAGGCGTCCGAAAAGAGACCCAGTACTTC. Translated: CASSLGVRKETQYF.

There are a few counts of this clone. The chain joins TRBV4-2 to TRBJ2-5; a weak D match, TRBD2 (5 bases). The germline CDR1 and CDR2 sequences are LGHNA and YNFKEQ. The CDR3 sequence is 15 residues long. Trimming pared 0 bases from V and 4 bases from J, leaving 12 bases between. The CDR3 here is CASSQEGRVGETQYF. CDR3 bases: TGTGCCAGCAGCCAAGAAGGGCGGGTGGGAGAGACCCAGTACTTC.

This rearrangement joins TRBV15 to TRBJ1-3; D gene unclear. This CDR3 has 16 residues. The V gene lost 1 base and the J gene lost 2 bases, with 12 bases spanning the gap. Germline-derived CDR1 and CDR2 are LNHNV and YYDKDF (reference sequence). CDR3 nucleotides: TGTGCCACCAGCAGAGCTCGCCGGGAGGCTGGAAACACCATATATTTT. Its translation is CATSRARREAGNTIYF. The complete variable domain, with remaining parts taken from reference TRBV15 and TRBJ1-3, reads DAMVIQNPRYQVTQFGKPVTLSCSQTLNHNVMYWYQQKSSQAPKLLFHYYDKDFNNEADTPDNFQSRRPNTSFCFLDIRSPGLGDTAMYLCATSRARREAGNTIYFGEGSWLTVV.

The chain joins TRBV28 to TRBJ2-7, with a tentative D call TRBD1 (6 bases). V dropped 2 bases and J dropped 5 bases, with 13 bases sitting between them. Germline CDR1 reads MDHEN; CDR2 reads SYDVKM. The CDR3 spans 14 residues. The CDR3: CASSLNREAHEQYF. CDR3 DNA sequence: TGTGCCAGCAGTTTAAACAGGGAAGCCCACGAGCAGTACTTC.

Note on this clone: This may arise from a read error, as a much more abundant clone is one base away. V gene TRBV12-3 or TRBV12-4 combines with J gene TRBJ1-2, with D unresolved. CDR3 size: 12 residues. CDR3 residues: CVSSLVEYGYTF. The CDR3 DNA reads TGTGTCAGCAGTTTGGTAGAGTATGGCTACACCTTC.

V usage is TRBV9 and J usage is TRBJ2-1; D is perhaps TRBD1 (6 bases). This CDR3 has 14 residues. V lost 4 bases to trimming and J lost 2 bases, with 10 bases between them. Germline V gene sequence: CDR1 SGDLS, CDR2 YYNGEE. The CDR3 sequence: CASSRQVTYNEQFF. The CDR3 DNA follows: TGTGCCAGCAGCCGACAGGTGACCTACAATGAGCAGTTCTTC.

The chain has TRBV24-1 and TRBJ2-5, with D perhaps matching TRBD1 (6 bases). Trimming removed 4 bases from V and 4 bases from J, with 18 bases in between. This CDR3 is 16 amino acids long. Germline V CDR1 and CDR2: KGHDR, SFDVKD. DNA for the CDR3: TGTGCCACCAGTGACCCCTATCGAACAGGGCTAGAGACCCAGTACTTC. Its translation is CATSDPYRTGLETQYF.